This TCR beta chain was identified during a study of shared clonotypes between healthy human individuals. Study-wide results and caveats: Some naive CD4 clonotypes, roughly 5%, turned up in common across a few donors. Non-shared clonotypes were found to have lower generation probabilities than the clonotypes that were shared by all four of the sorted-subset donors.

Clones were sequenced by immunoSEQ multiplex PCR, and TCRdb holds only the in-frame ones, with some missing. Here the sample spans approximately 2.1 million clones, approximately 95% being singletons. Comment on this clone: No antigen is known for it.

Germline V gene sequence: CDR1 MGHDK, CDR2 SYGVNS. The CDR3 contains 15 residues. V lost 2 bases, J lost 5 bases, and 2 bases stayed unmatched. Sequenced: naive CD4+ T cells from PBMCs. The subset here: CD45RA+ positively selected. The TCR sequence derives from a man younger than 35 in good health. Some clones in this sample may be carry-over from other donors' samples. V usage is TRBV25-1 and J usage is TRBJ2-1, with 11 bases fitting TRBD2. The CDR3 sequence: CASSERLAGNNEQFF. In nucleotides, the CDR3 is TGTGCCAGCAGTGAACGACTAGCGGGAAACAATGAGCAGTTCTTC.